Below, one T cell receptor beta chain is given with its context. This sample was taken from a study of T-cell reconstitution after alpha-beta-depleted transplantation in children. Per germline, CDR1 LNHNV and CDR2 YYDKDF (reference sequence). CDR3 length: 17 residues. Trimming pared 1 base from V and 0 bases from J, leaving 14 bases between. Unique molecular identifiers were incorporated when the TCRbeta library was constructed. TCRdb re-analysed the PCR reads in MiXCR, keeping a single row per CDR3 protein. The repertoire has fewer than 550,000 distinct CDR3 sequences, about 10% of them found once; the top ten carry 11% to 15%.

The source was PBMCs, mostly from graft donor cells, collected 180 days after TCRalphabeta/CD19-depleted stem cell transplant. The chain has TRBV15 and TRBJ2-3; unclear D gene. This TCR was sampled from a female patient aged 2 to 10 who had a stem cell transplant for aplastic anemia, so the T cells may come from the graft donor. CDR3 nucleotides: TGTGCCACCAGCAGAGTCGTAGGGCGTGCTAGCACAGATACGCAGTATTTT. It translates to CATSRVVGRASTDTQYF.